These 25 T cell receptor beta chains came from one sample sequenced in a study of control samples from healthy donors and cancer patients. Sequencing was performed with immunoSEQ multiplex PCR; in TCRdb, only in-frame clones are kept and a portion is missing. The sample includes about 65,000 clones, over 75% of them seen just once. The sample was PBMCs. These TCRs come from a woman aged 45-65 years with colorectal cancer.

Only one count was recorded for this clone. The chain couples TRBV6-6 to TRBJ1-3, with 7 bases matching TRBD1. The junction had 8 bases not matched to a gene; V was cut back by 7 bases and J by 2 bases. CDR3 size: 15 residues. CDR1 is MNHNY, CDR2 SVGAGI, per germline (reference sequence). This chain's CDR3 is CASTSGGSTGNTIYF. The CDR3 nucleotides are TGTGCCAGCACCTCAGGGGGGTCCACTGGAAACACCATATATTTT.

This chain connects TRBV21-1 to TRBJ2-7; TRBD2, the D gene given by the table, was not confirmed from the DNA. TRBV21-1 is marked as a pseudogene. The CDR3 extends over 15 amino acids. CDR3 bases: TGTGCCAGCGGGCGGCGGGGGGTGACCTCCTACGAGCAGTACTTC. Translation: CASGRRGVTSYEQYF.

V and J are TRBV20-1 and TRBJ1-1; 7 positions agree with TRBD1. The CDR3 is made up of 11 amino acids. The germline gives CDR1 DFQATT, CDR2 SNEGSKA (reference sequence). V shed 8 bases and J 10 bases; nucleotides not matched to a gene: 10. The CDR3 spells CSLWGTEGAFF. The CDR3 DNA is TGCAGTCTTTGGGGGACAGAAGGAGCTTTCTTT.

The CDR3 region is CASREGMNTEAFF. CDR3 bases: TGTGCCAGCAGGGAGGGGATGAACACTGAAGCTTTCTTT. The chain uses TRBV27 and TRBJ1-1; D might be TRBD1 (5 bases). CDR3 length: 13 residues. V lost 6 bases, J lost 0 bases, and 8 bases lay in between. CDR1 and CDR2 (germline): MNHEY, SMNVEV (reference sequence).

The chain couples TRBV5-1 to TRBJ1-6; a weak D match, TRBD1 (5 bases). V was shortened by 2 bases and J by 7 bases, with 16 bases between the two germline ends. The CDR3 sequence is 16 residues long. Germline lookup yields CDR1 SGHRS and CDR2 YFSETQ. CDR3 DNA sequence: TGCGCCAGCAGCTTCAATCAGGGTTGGGAGAATTCACCCCTCCACTTT. The encoded protein is CASSFNQGWENSPLHF.

The V and J genes are TRBV6-5 and TRBJ2-5; TRBD2 matches at 10 bases. CDR1 is MNHEY and CDR2 is SVGAGI in the germline V gene. This CDR3 comprises 15 residues. The V segment lost 4 bases and the J segment 2 bases; nucleotides outside the gene matches: 4. The DNA for the CDR3 is TGTGCCAGCAGTTCACTAGCGGGACCACAAGAGACCCAGTACTTC. Its translation is CASSSLAGPQETQYF.

The V and J genes are TRBV19 and TRBJ2-7, with TRBD1 identical over 12 bases. Trimming cost V 4 bases and J 5 bases; bases outside gene matches: 12. Germline values: CDR1 LNHDA, CDR2 SQIVND (reference sequence). The CDR3 length is 17 residues. The CDR3 here is CASSKSGTGGRRDEQYF. CDR3 coding DNA: TGTGCCAGTAGTAAGTCGGGGACAGGGGGCCGTAGGGACGAGCAGTACTTC.

V is TRBV6-6 and J is TRBJ2-6; D is uncertain. Germline CDR1 reads MNHNY; CDR2 reads SVGAGI (reference sequence). V lost 0 bases and J 4 bases, leaving 10 bases between the germline ends. The length of the CDR3 is 16 residues. The CDR3 loop is CASSYSPLTGANVLTF. As DNA, the CDR3 is TGTGCCAGCAGTTACTCCCCTTTGACCGGGGCCAACGTCCTGACTTTC.

The gene calls are TRBV2 and TRBJ1-6; 10 bases match TRBD1. Germline trimming cut 3 bases from V and 8 bases from J; bases unmatched to any gene: 1. Germline V gene lookup returns CDR1 SNHLY and CDR2 FYNNEI. This CDR3 has 14 residues. CDR3 nucleotide sequence: TGTGCCAGCAGTGAGGGACAGGGGTATTCACCCCTCCACTTT. This sequence encodes CASSEGQGYSPLHF.

The V gene is TRBV6-5, the J gene TRBJ2-7; unclear D gene. From germline, CDR1 is MNHEY and CDR2 SVGAGI. V was trimmed by 0 bases and J by 10 bases, leaving 19 bases between them. The CDR3 is made up of 15 amino acids. The CDR3 bases are TGTGCCAGCAGTTACTCGGGTTTCAGCCCCCGCGTACAGTACTTC. Its protein is CASSYSGFSPRVQYF.

V is TRBV7-2 and J is TRBJ2-5; tentatively, D is TRBD2 (6 bases). Per germline, CDR1 SGHTA and CDR2 FQGNSA. Trimming took off 5 bases at V and 4 bases at J, with 14 bases between the two ends. The CDR3 loop spans 14 amino acids. The CDR3 region is CASSNPSVLETQYF. Written as DNA, the CDR3 is TGTGCCAGCAGCAACCCTAGCGTATTAGAGACCCAGTACTTC.

This clone occurred a few times. CDR3 nucleotide sequence: TGTGCCAGCAGTTACAAAAGGGTCGTCCTCTCTGGAAACACCATATATTTT. Amino acid sequence: CASSYKRVVLSGNTIYF. The V and J genes are TRBV6-2 or TRBV6-3 and TRBJ1-3; no clear D. Deletions cut 2 bases from V and 0 bases from J, with 14 bases between. Germline V gene lookup returns CDR1 MNHEY and CDR2 SVGEGT. CDR3 size: 17 residues.

This chain uses TRBV7-9 with TRBJ1-1, with no clear D. CDR3 size: 14 residues. The germline gives CDR1 SEHNR, CDR2 FQNEAQ (reference sequence). Trimming left V 5 bases short and J 1 base short, with 11 bases between. The CDR3 nucleotides are TGTGCCAGCAGCACCTGGACGGGGAACACTGAAGCTTTCTTT. It specifies CASSTWTGNTEAFF.

The chain recombines TRBV4-2 with TRBJ1-1; 7 nucleotides match TRBD1. CDR1 LGHNA and CDR2 YNFKEQ come from the germline V gene. Unmatched junction bases numbered 7, after V lost 1 base and J lost 5 bases. The CDR3 contains 15 residues. This CDR3 is CASSQGLTGTTEAFF. The CDR3 coding sequence is TGTGCCAGCAGCCAAGGACTGACAGGGACTACTGAAGCTTTCTTT.

CDR3 sequence: CASSISGTGVLRYYF. DNA for the CDR3: TGTGCCAGTAGTATCTCCGGGACAGGCGTTCTCCGTTATTACTTC. The V and J genes are TRBV19 and TRBJ2-7, with 8 bases fitting TRBD1. The length of the CDR3 is 15 residues. The V gene end was trimmed by 3 bases and the J gene end by 13 bases; junction bases not matched to a gene: 17. CDR1 and CDR2 (germline): LNHDA, SQIVND (reference sequence).

The chain combines TRBV19 with TRBJ1-5; D remains unclear. The germline V and J ends were trimmed by 5 bases and 5 bases, with 10 bases remaining between them. CDR1 and CDR2 (germline): LNHDA, SQIVND (reference sequence). There are 13 residues in the CDR3. In DNA form, the CDR3 reads TGTGCCAGTAGTTGGAGGGCGCATCAGCCCCAGCATTTT. Residues: CASSWRAHQPQHF.

This clone has just one count. The chain combines TRBV19 with TRBJ2-7; 14 positions match TRBD2. CDR1 and CDR2 from the germline V gene are LNHDA and SQIVND (reference sequence). V gave up 6 bases and J gave up 3 bases; unmatched junction bases: 4. The CDR3 extends over 15 amino acids. The CDR3 loop reads CASSLGLAGGYEQYF. In nucleotides, the CDR3 is TGTGCCAGTAGCCTCGGACTAGCGGGGGGCTACGAGCAGTACTTC.

V usage is TRBV29-1 and J usage is TRBJ2-5; D unresolved. Germline V lookup: CDR1 SQVTM, CDR2 ANQGSEA. Trimming removed 4 bases from V and 5 bases from J, with 5 bases in between. This CDR3 comprises 10 residues. The CDR3 DNA reads as TGCAGCGTTGCGGGCGAGACCCAGTACTTC. This encodes CSVAGETQYF. Full variable domain (outside the CDR3, taken from reference TRBV29-1 and TRBJ2-5): SAVISQKPSRDICQRGTSLTIQCQVDSQVTMMFWYRQQPGQSLTLIATANQGSEATYESGFVIDKFPISRPNLTFSTLTVSNMSPEDSSIYLCSVAGETQYFGPGTRLLVL.

The chain couples TRBV19 to TRBJ2-1, with 8 bases identical to TRBD2. Trimming cost V 5 bases and J 1 base; bases outside gene matches: 16. The CDR3 covers 19 residues. Germline values: CDR1 LNHDA, CDR2 SQIVND (reference sequence). The CDR3 coding sequence is TGTGCCAGTAGTTCACAGCGGGGGACCCTCGTGGGGTCCTACAATGAGCAGTTCTTC. It translates to CASSSQRGTLVGSYNEQFF.

Regarding this clone: One end of the junction fails to match germline, which may point to a read error. This chain uses TRBV30 with TRBJ1-4, with D tentatively TRBD1 (5 bases). Germline-derived CDR1 and CDR2 are GTSNPN and SVGIG (reference sequence). There are 17 residues in the CDR3. For the CDR3, the DNA is TGTGCCTCGAGTAAGGTATCAGGGCAGGCGTTTAATGAAAAACTGTTTTTT. The encoded protein is CASSKVSGQAFNEKLFF.

V and J are TRBV6-2 or TRBV6-3 and TRBJ2-7, with a tentative D call TRBD2 (5 bases). The CDR3 consists of 14 residues. Germline loops: CDR1 MNHEY, CDR2 SVGEGT. The V and J ends lost 2 bases and 3 bases respectively, with 11 bases between them. CDR3 amino acids: CASSYDSVSYEQYF. Here the CDR3 DNA reads TGTGCCAGCAGTTACGATAGCGTTAGCTACGAGCAGTACTTC.

The chain links TRBV19 to TRBJ2-7, with D uncertain. The V end lost 5 bases, the J end lost 3 bases, and 20 bases lay between the germline ends. Germline CDR1 reads LNHDA; CDR2 reads SQIVND (reference sequence). The CDR3 runs 16 residues. The CDR3 reads CASSPQGSRGIYEQYF. Written as DNA, the CDR3 is TGTGCCAGTAGTCCTCAAGGTTCCAGAGGAATCTACGAGCAGTACTTC.

The V gene is TRBV19, the J gene TRBJ2-3, with D maybe TRBD2 (6 bases). Germline CDR1 is LNHDA and CDR2 is SQIVND (reference sequence). V was pared by 5 bases and J by 0 bases, with 21 bases between. The CDR3 extends over 18 amino acids. This CDR3 reads CASSSPQGRRVSTDTQYF. The CDR3 DNA reads TGTGCCAGTAGTTCACCCCAGGGACGGAGGGTTAGCACAGATACGCAGTATTTT.

DNA of the CDR3: TGTGCCAGCTCCGTCCAAGAAAATTCACCCCTCCACTTT. This sequence encodes CASSVQENSPLHF. This chain links TRBV18 with TRBJ1-6; the D is unclear. The CDR3 contains 13 residues. CDR1 is KGHSH and CDR2 is LQKENI in the germline V gene. V was cut by 6 bases and J by 7 bases, with 10 bases left in between.

V and J are TRBV18 and TRBJ2-7, with 10 bases identical to TRBD1. The CDR3 consists of 17 residues. The V segment lost 0 bases and the J segment 6 bases; nucleotides outside the gene matches: 11. Germline V gene sequence: CDR1 KGHSH, CDR2 LQKENI. CDR3 amino acids: CASSPPSSGQGGSEQYF. The CDR3 coding sequence is TGTGCCAGCTCACCACCGAGTTCTGGACAGGGGGGGTCCGAGCAGTACTTC.